This TCR beta chain was obtained from a study of blood T cell repertoires in COVID-19 (dated by TCRdb to 2019 to 2021). For the wider study: Samples covering the acute and convalescent phases of COVID-19 were provided by collaborators in the United States, Italy and Spain. Deeply sampled blood TCRbeta repertoires from subjects exposed to, actively infected with, or recovered from COVID-19 were included in the dataset. Nearly every sample came with metadata listing a de-identified subject ID, COVID-19 status, age in years and sex. Where HLA class I and class II types were available, the types were taken from metadata supplied by the sample provider, not from assay-based typing. The prospective study material was composed of cDNA or gDNA derived from T cells, B-cell-depleted T cells, or PBMCs. A freely available public database, intended as a resource for researchers studying the immune response to SARS-CoV-2, is where the repertoires were released. The samples were drawn from the first 160 participants of the ongoing ImmuneRACE study and from under 1,500 subjects provided by 6 global collaborators. Results and caveats for the whole study, not just this receptor: The quantity of clinical and demographic metadata differed by source and by participant and was supplied without curation.

Collaborating institutions collected whole blood in K2EDTA tubes following their own protocols. For TCRbeta analysis, collaborators shipped samples in one of three forms: frozen whole blood, isolated PBMCs, or DNA extracted from either of those sample types. Concerning this clone itself: No cognate antigen has been identified for it. Base qualities were left out, and no much larger clone turns up one base away.

Looking up the germline V gene (reference sequence) yields CDR1 LNHDA and CDR2 SQIVND. The CDR3 covers 14 residues, taking in both the cysteine and the phenylalanine. The kept DNA is CDR3 alone, 42 bases in frame from the first base. V is pruned by 10 bases and J by 6 bases, leaving 9 bases of the junction without a gene match. TCRbeta CDR3 regions were amplified from genomic DNA by means of the immunoSEQ Assay, a bias-controlled multiplex PCR. The published analysis was carried out like this. Within the assay, amplification of reference gene primers was used to estimate how many nucleated cells each sample contained. To quantify the absolute abundance of each unique TCRbeta CDR3 rearrangement, sequence reads were collapsed and filtered. Productive Simpson clonality was computed per sample as the square root of Simpson's diversity index over productive rearrangements. In its TCRdb copy, this immuneACCESS table keeps in-frame sequences only and misses some clones. Where compared with another copy, unresolved V genes explain less than half of these, and the others have no known cause. The DNA gave D and trimming, while V, J and clone size come from that table. For this sample there are about 250,000 clones; approximately 88% appear just once. More than 25% of the sample comes from the top ten.

The origin of this receptor is a man between 35 and 55 years old with acute or convalescent COVID-19. Input material: peripheral blood. The rearranged segments are TRBV19 and TRBJ1-5, with 10 bases matching TRBD1. CDR3 sequence: CAISTGGESQPQHF. The DNA reads as follows: TGTGCCATTTCGACAGGGGGCGAGAGTCAGCCCCAGCATTTT.